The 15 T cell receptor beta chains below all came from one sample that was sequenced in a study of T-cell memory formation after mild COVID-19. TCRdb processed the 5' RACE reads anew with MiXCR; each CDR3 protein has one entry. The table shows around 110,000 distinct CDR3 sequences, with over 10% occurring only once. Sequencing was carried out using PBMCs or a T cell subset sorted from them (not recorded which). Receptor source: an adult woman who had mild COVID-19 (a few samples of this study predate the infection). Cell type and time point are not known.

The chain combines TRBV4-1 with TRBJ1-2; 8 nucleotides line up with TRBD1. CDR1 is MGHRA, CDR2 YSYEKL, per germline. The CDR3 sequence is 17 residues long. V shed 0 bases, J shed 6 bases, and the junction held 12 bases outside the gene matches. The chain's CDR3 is CASSQDGTGPSSHGYTF. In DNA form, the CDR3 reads TGCGCCAGCAGCCAAGATGGGACAGGACCCTCTTCTCATGGCTACACCTTC.

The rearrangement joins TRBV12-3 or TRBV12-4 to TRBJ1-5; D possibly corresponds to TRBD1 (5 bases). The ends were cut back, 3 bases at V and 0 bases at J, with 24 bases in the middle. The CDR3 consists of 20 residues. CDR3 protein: CASSFVVGTTGSYSNQPQHF. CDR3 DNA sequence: TGTGCCAGCAGTTTCGTGGTAGGAACTACAGGAAGTTATAGCAATCAGCCCCAGCATTTT.

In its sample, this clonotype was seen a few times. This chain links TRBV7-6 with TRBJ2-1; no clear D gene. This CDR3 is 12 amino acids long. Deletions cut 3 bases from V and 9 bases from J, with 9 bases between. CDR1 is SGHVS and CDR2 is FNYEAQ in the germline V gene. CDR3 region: CASSFDGSEQFF. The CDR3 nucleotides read TGTGCCAGCAGCTTTGACGGTAGTGAGCAGTTCTTC.

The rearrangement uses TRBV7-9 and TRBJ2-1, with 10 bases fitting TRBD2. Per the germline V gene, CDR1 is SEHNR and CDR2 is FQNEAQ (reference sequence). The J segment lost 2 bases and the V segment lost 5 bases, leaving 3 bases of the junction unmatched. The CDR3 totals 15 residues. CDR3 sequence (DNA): TGTGCCAGCAGCCAAACTAGCGGGACCTACAATGAGCAGTTCTTC. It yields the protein CASSQTSGTYNEQFF.

CDR3 sequence reads: CASSLGVEGPGGEQFF. The DNA for the CDR3 is TGTGCCAGCAGCCTCGGAGTAGAAGGTCCGGGGGGTGAGCAGTTCTTC. The chain has TRBV14 and TRBJ2-1; the match to TRBD2 covers 7 bases. CDR1 SGHDN and CDR2 FVKESK come from the germline V gene. With V trimmed by 4 bases and J by 9 bases, 15 bases remained unmatched. The CDR3 length is 16 residues.

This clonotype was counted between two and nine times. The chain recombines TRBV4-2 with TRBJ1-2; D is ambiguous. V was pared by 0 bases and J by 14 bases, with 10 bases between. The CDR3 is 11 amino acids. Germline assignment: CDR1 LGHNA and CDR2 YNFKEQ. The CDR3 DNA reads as TGTGCCAGCAGCCAAGATGCGGGTTTTACCTTC. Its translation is CASSQDAGFTF.

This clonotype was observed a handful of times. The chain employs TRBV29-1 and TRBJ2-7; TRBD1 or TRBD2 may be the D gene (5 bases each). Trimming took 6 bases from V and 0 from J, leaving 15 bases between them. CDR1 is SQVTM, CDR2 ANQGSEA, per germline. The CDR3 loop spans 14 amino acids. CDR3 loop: CSVEGTGSSYEQYF. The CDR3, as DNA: TGCAGCGTCGAGGGGACGGGGAGCTCCTACGAGCAGTACTTC.

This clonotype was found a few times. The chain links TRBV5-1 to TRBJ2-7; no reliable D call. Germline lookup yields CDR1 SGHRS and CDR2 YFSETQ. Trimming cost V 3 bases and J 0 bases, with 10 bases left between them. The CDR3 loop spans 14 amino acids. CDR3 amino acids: CASSSTLGSYEQYF. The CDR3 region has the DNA TGCGCCAGCAGCTCAACTCTTGGCTCCTACGAGCAGTACTTC.

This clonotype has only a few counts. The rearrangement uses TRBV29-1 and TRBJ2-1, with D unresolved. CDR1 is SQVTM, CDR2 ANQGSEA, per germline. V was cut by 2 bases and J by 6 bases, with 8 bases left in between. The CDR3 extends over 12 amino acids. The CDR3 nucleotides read TGCAGCGTTGAAATCGGTATCAATGAGCAGTTCTTC. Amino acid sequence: CSVEIGINEQFF.

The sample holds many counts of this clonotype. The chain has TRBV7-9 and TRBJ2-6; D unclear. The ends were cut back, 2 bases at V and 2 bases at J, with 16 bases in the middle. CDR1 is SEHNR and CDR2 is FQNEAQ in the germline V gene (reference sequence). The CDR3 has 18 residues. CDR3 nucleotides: TGTGCCAGCAGCTTACCTCCCATCCAGCTCCCTGGGGCCAACGTCCTGACTTTC. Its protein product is CASSLPPIQLPGANVLTF.

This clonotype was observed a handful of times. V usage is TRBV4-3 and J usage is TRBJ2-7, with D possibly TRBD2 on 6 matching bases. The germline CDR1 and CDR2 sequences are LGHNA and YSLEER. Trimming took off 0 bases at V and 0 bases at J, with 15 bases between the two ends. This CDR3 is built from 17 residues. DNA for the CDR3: TGCGCCAGCAGCCAAGATCGGTGGGACGGGAGCTCCTACGAGCAGTACTTC. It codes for CASSQDRWDGSSYEQYF.

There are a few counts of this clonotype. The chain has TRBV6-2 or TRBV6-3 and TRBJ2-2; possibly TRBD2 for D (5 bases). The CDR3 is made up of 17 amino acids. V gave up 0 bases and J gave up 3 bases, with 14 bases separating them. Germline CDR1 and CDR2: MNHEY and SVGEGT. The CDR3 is CASSYSVWGEDTGELFF. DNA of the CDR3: TGTGCCAGCAGTTACTCTGTCTGGGGAGAGGACACCGGGGAGCTGTTTTTT.

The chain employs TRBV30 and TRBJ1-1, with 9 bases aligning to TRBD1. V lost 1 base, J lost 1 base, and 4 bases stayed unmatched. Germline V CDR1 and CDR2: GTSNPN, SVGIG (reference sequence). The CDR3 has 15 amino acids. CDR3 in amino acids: CAWSAGTGKNTEAFF. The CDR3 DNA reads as TGTGCCTGGAGTGCCGGGACAGGGAAGAACACTGAAGCTTTCTTT.

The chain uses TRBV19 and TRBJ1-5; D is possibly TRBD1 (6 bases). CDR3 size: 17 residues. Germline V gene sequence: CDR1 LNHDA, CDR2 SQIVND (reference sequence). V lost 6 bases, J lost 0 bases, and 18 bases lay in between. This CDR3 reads CASSHGAGAYSNQPQHF. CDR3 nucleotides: TGTGCCAGTAGCCACGGGGCAGGGGCATATAGCAATCAGCCCCAGCATTTT.

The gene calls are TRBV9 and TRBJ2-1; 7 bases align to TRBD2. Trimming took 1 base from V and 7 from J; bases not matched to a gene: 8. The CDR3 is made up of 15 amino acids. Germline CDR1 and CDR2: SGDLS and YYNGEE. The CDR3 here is CASSVLGQGGNEQFF. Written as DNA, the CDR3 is TGTGCCAGCAGCGTACTGGGGCAGGGAGGGAATGAGCAGTTCTTC.